What follows are 18 T cell receptor beta chains derived from one specimen sequenced in a study of memory CD4+ T cells and cytomegalovirus serostatus. Some clones are missing from TCRdb's copy, which holds only in-frame ones; the method was immunoSEQ multiplex PCR. The profile covers tens of thousands of clones, with 70% to 80% appearing a single time and 4% to 5% taken by the ten largest. The sort gate was single viable CD3+CD4+CD8-CD45RO+ cells for memory CD4+ T cells. The sequenced material came from memory CD4+ T cells from blood. The receptors come from an adult in good health and CMV-seropositive.

The chain recombines TRBV2 with TRBJ1-2, with 7 bases identical to TRBD1. The V segment lost 6 bases and the J segment 4 bases; nucleotides outside the gene matches: 8. The CDR3 is 14 amino acids. Germline CDR1 is SNHLY and CDR2 is FYNNEI. This CDR3 reads CASSAVTGSYGYTF. CDR3 nucleotide sequence: TGTGCCAGCAGCGCAGTGACAGGGTCCTATGGCTACACCTTC.

The chain carries TRBV30 and TRBJ1-2, with D uncertain. This CDR3 is 13 amino acids long. V was clipped by 2 bases and J by 0 bases, with 7 bases between them. Germline V gives CDR1 GTSNPN, CDR2 SVGIG (reference sequence). The CDR3 region has the DNA TGTGCCTGGAGTCGGCAGCCTAACTATGGCTACACCTTC. It translates to CAWSRQPNYGYTF.

This clone was observed a few times. This chain connects TRBV25-1 to TRBJ1-4, with D perhaps TRBD1 (6 bases). The germline CDR1 and CDR2 sequences are MGHDK and SYGVNS. The CDR3 covers 15 residues. V gave up 4 bases and J gave up 4 bases, with 13 bases separating them. CDR3 coding DNA: TGTGCCAGCAGTGCTCTACAGGGCGGTAATGAAAAACTGTTTTTT. Protein product: CASSALQGGNEKLFF.

This sequence joins TRBV5-1 and TRBJ1-3; no definite D call. From germline, CDR1 is SGHRS and CDR2 YFSETQ. CDR3 size: 16 residues. Trimming took off 0 bases at V and 4 bases at J, with 14 bases between the two ends. As DNA, the CDR3 is TGCGCCAGCAGCTTGGCCGGCAGCTATAGGGGAAACACCATATATTTT. Protein: CASSLAGSYRGNTIYF.

This clone was counted between two and nine times. J is TRBJ2-7 and V is TRBV7-2; 11 bases line up with TRBD2. CDR1 is SGHTA, CDR2 FQGNSA, per germline. This CDR3 region has 15 residues. V shed 1 base, J shed 10 bases, and the junction held 9 bases outside the gene matches. This CDR3 reads CASSLVGLAEKAQYF. CDR3 nucleotide sequence: TGTGCCAGCAGCTTAGTGGGACTAGCGGAGAAGGCTCAGTACTTC. Complete variable domain (other parts from reference TRBV7-2 and TRBJ2-7): GAGVSQSPSNKVTEKGKDVELRCDPISGHTALYWYRQSLGQGLEFLIYFQGNSAPDKSGLPSDRFSAERTGGSVSTLTIQRTQQEDSAVYLCASSLVGLAEKAQYFGPGTRLTVT.

By sample fraction, this clone is medium-sized. The chain uses TRBV29-1 and TRBJ1-1; D is perhaps TRBD1 (6 bases). V lost 5 bases to trimming and J lost 8 bases, with 9 bases between them. Per germline, CDR1 SQVTM and CDR2 ANQGSEA. The length of the CDR3 is 10 residues. CDR3 amino acids: CSVMTGEAFF. In nucleotides, the CDR3 is TGCAGCGTTATGACAGGCGAAGCTTTCTTT.

The V and J genes are TRBV29-1 and TRBJ2-1; 11 nucleotides agree with TRBD2. The germline gives CDR1 SQVTM, CDR2 ANQGSEA. V lost 7 bases to trimming and J lost 9 bases; unmatched junction nucleotides: 8. The CDR3 covers 13 residues. In DNA form, the CDR3 reads TGCAGCGGAACTAGCGGGAGAGCAAGTGAGCAGTTCTTC. This translates into CSGTSGRASEQFF.

The chain joins TRBV7-8 to TRBJ1-1; D not certain. The CDR3 has 13 amino acids. V dropped 0 bases and J dropped 5 bases, with 7 bases sitting between them. Germline V CDR1 and CDR2: SGHVS, FQNEAQ. CDR3 amino acids: CASSLAAGTEAFF. CDR3 in DNA: TGTGCCAGCAGCTTAGCAGCTGGGACTGAAGCTTTCTTT.

The sample holds one count of this clone. The chain links TRBV5-4 to TRBJ2-3; a possible D gene is TRBD1 (6 bases). Germline loops: CDR1 SGHNT, CDR2 YYREEE (reference sequence). V dropped 0 bases and J dropped 2 bases, with 7 bases sitting between them. This CDR3 is 14 amino acids long. The CDR3 DNA reads as TGTGCCAGCAGCTTGGACAGGGTCACAGATACGCAGTATTTT. This encodes CASSLDRVTDTQYF.

V and J are TRBV6-1 and TRBJ1-6; D call uncertain. This CDR3 is built from 14 residues. V was shortened by 5 bases and J by 6 bases, with 11 bases between the two germline ends. Germline assignment: CDR1 MNHNS and CDR2 SASEGT. The CDR3: CASSLQSTNSPLHF. The CDR3 DNA follows: TGTGCCAGCAGTTTACAGTCTACTAATTCACCCCTCCACTTT.

The rearrangement uses TRBV10-3 and TRBJ1-1; no clear D. The V and J ends lost 3 bases and 3 bases respectively, with 8 bases between them. The CDR3 is 13 amino acids. Germline assignment: CDR1 ENHRY and CDR2 SYGVKD. CDR3 coding DNA: TGTGCCATCAGTGATAGGTGGGACACTGAAGCTTTCTTT. As protein: CAISDRWDTEAFF.

A single count supports this clone. The gene calls are TRBV5-6 and TRBJ2-5; 7 nucleotides line up with TRBD2. The V gene's germline CDR1 is SGHDT and CDR2 YYEEEE. CDR3 size: 14 residues. V lost 3 bases, J lost 3 bases, and 5 bases stayed unmatched. In nucleotides, the CDR3 is TGTGCCAGCAGCTCGTTGGCGGGGGAAGAGACCCAGTACTTC. It specifies CASSSLAGEETQYF.

The genes are TRBV5-6 and TRBJ2-5; no definite D call. Germline assignment: CDR1 SGHDT and CDR2 YYEEEE. V was clipped by 1 base and J by 5 bases, with 12 bases between them. The CDR3 totals 14 residues. Here the CDR3 DNA reads TGTGCCAGCAGCTTGTTGGCAGCCCAGGAGACCCAGTACTTC. It is translated as CASSLLAAQETQYF.

The chain couples TRBV19 to TRBJ2-7; 12 bases agree with TRBD2. Germline CDR1 and CDR2: LNHDA and SQIVND (reference sequence). This CDR3 has 15 residues. V dropped 5 bases and J dropped 9; count of bases not matched to a gene: 11. CDR3 residues: CASSLGLAGTVRQYF. Here the CDR3 DNA reads TGTGCCAGTAGTCTTGGACTAGCGGGAACGGTACGGCAGTACTTC.

The chain combines TRBV2 with TRBJ2-7; 7 bases line up with TRBD1. With V trimmed by 5 bases and J by 5 bases, 6 bases remained unmatched. The CDR3 consists of 13 residues. Germline assignment: CDR1 SNHLY and CDR2 FYNNEI. The CDR3 DNA is TGTGCCAGCAGTCTACAGGGGAAACACGAGCAGTACTTC. This gives the protein CASSLQGKHEQYF.

This chain uses TRBV7-2 with TRBJ2-1, with TRBD2 as a possible D gene (7 bases). The germline CDR1 and CDR2 sequences are SGHTA and FQGNSA. The CDR3 spans 14 residues. V shed 1 base and J shed 10 bases, with 14 bases lying between them. The chain's CDR3 is CASSLGLGGREQFF. CDR3 in DNA: TGTGCCAGCAGCTTAGGCCTGGGGGGGCGGGAGCAGTTCTTC.

The chain is built from TRBV4-3 and TRBJ2-5, with D possibly TRBD2 on 7 matching bases. Per germline, CDR1 LGHNA and CDR2 YSLEER. V shed 0 bases and J shed 4 bases, with 15 bases lying between them. This CDR3 is 16 amino acids long. The CDR3 bases are TGCGCCAGCAGCCAAGATTGGGCCGCGGGGGCAGAGACCCAGTACTTC. Encoded protein: CASSQDWAAGAETQYF.

The rearrangement uses TRBV7-9 and TRBJ2-3, with D perhaps being TRBD1 or TRBD2 (5 bases each). This CDR3 has 15 amino acids. Germline V gene data show CDR1 as SEHNR and CDR2 as FQNEAQ (reference sequence). Trimming shortened V by 5 bases and J by 2 bases, and 14 bases separated the two germline ends. The CDR3 coding sequence is TGTGCCAGCAGCACCCGGCCGGGGCACACAGATACGCAGTATTTT. It encodes CASSTRPGHTDTQYF.